The present entry profiles one T cell receptor (beta chain) with its context. As handled by the study authors: Amplified reference gene primers provided the basis for estimating nucleated cell counts. Generated by immunoSEQ multiplex PCR, the TCRdb table keeps only in-frame clones and is missing some. For V, J and clone size, that table is used; D and trimming come from the DNA. The sample holds about 240,000 clones, roughly 80% seen once. The data were obtained in a study of blood T cell repertoires in COVID-19. As for the study in general: Researchers got acute and convalescent COVID-19 samples from the United States, Italy and Spain. T cells, B-cell-depleted T cells, or PBMCs supplied cDNA or gDNA.

In germline, CDR1 is LGHNA, CDR2 YSLEER. After removal of 2 bases from V and 10 bases from J, the junction contained 2 bases not matched to a gene. CDR3 size: 13 residues. This chain connects TRBV4-3 to TRBJ1-6, with 7 bases that match TRBD1. Sequencing was done on a sample of peripheral blood. This TCR was sampled from a woman under 30 with acute or convalescent COVID-19. The CDR3, as DNA: TGCGCCAGCAGCCAAACAGGGGAATCACCCCTCCACTTT. Translation: CASSQTGESPLHF.